Listed here are 13 T cell receptor beta chains from one sample, sequenced in a study of OX40 agonist ivuxolimab in advanced cancers. Assay: immunoSEQ multiplex PCR; the TCRdb copy retains only in-frame clones and omits some. This sample has roughly 70,000 clones, with roughly 83% found just once. This specimen consisted of CD4+ or CD8+ T cells sorted from blood, obtained in a trial of the OX40 agonist ivuxolimab. These receptor sequences come from an adult with an advanced solid tumor such as melanoma, head and neck, liver or kidney cancer.

The rearrangement joins TRBV11-3 to TRBJ2-2; 14 bases are shared with TRBD2. This CDR3 is built from 16 residues. Germline values: CDR1 SGHNT, CDR2 YENEEA. The V segment lost 5 bases and the J segment 4 bases; nucleotides outside the gene matches: 3. The CDR3 DNA reads as TGTGCCAGCAGCACGGGGACTAGCGGGGGCACCGGGGAGCTGTTTTTT. It encodes CASSTGTSGGTGELFF.

A single count supports this clone. The chain has TRBV7-2 and TRBJ2-2; D not certain. V lost 6 bases and J 1 base, leaving 9 bases between the germline ends. CDR3 length: 14 residues. In germline, CDR1 is SGHTA, CDR2 FQGNSA. The CDR3 spells CASSYFLNTGELFF. The CDR3 DNA reads TGTGCCAGCAGTTACTTCCTGAACACCGGGGAGCTGTTTTTT.

The V and J genes are TRBV4-1 and TRBJ2-6; 9 bases are shared with TRBD1. The length of the CDR3 is 17 residues. Per germline, CDR1 MGHRA and CDR2 YSYEKL. With 4 bases clipped from V and 2 bases from J, the junction kept 6 bases outside the gene matches. CDR3 residues: CASSLARDRAGANVLTF. The CDR3 DNA is TGCGCCAGCAGCCTGGCCCGGGACAGGGCTGGGGCCAACGTCCTGACTTTC.

The chain links TRBV27 to TRBJ2-7, with unresolved D. From germline, CDR1 is MNHEY and CDR2 SMNVEV (reference sequence). This CDR3 is 13 amino acids long. Trimming pared 4 bases from V and 4 bases from J, leaving 11 bases between. This CDR3 reads CASSWVIYYEQYF. Here the CDR3 DNA reads TGTGCCAGCAGTTGGGTGATTTATTACGAGCAGTACTTC.

The chain recombines TRBV6-1 with TRBJ2-3, with 12 bases matching TRBD2. Trimming at V came to 4 bases and at J to 5 bases, leaving 4 bases not matched to a gene. The germline V gene encodes CDR1 MNHNS and CDR2 SASEGT. This CDR3 is 15 amino acids long. The CDR3 bases are TGTGCCAGCAGTGCTAGCGGGGGGGCCAGAGATACGCAGTATTTT. This codes for CASSASGGARDTQYF.

J is TRBJ2-1 and V is TRBV6-1, with D maybe TRBD2 (5 bases). This CDR3 has 15 residues. The V end lost 11 bases, the J end lost 0 bases, and 17 bases lay between the germline ends. Germline V gene lookup returns CDR1 MNHNS and CDR2 SASEGT. The DNA for the CDR3 is TGTGCCTATTCGGACGGGGTTCTCTCCTACAATGAGCAGTTCTTC. This translates into CAYSDGVLSYNEQFF.

The V call is TRBV5-1, the J call TRBJ1-2; 9 positions match TRBD1. CDR1 is SGHRS, CDR2 YFSETQ, per germline. V shed 1 base and J 6 bases; nucleotides not matched to a gene: 1. The CDR3 contains 13 residues. The CDR3 sequence: CASSLRDRDGYTF. As DNA, the CDR3 is TGCGCCAGCAGCTTGAGGGACAGGGATGGCTACACCTTC.

The V gene is TRBV5-4, the J gene TRBJ2-5; 9 bases fit TRBD1. The CDR3 runs to 14 residues. Trimming removed 2 bases from V and 4 bases from J; junction bases left unmatched: 3. CDR1 is SGHNT, CDR2 YYREEE, per germline (reference sequence). The CDR3 protein is CASSLQGAGETQYF. In DNA, the CDR3 is TGTGCCAGCAGCTTACAGGGGGCTGGAGAGACCCAGTACTTC.

The rearrangement links TRBV11-3 to TRBJ1-4; D perhaps matches TRBD1 (5 bases). Trimming pared 3 bases from V and 3 bases from J, leaving 11 bases between. This CDR3 is 15 amino acids long. Germline-derived CDR1 and CDR2 are SGHNT and YENEEA. As DNA, the CDR3 is TGTGCCAGCAGCTTGGGGGTCGGTGCTAATGAAAAACTGTTTTTT. This encodes CASSLGVGANEKLFF.

The rearrangement uses TRBV27 and TRBJ2-2; 7 positions agree with TRBD1. The CDR3 has 14 amino acids. Germline lookup yields CDR1 MNHEY and CDR2 SMNVEV (reference sequence). V shed 4 bases and J 6 bases; nucleotides not matched to a gene: 5. This CDR3 reads CASSYLGGAGELFF. The DNA of the CDR3 is TGTGCCAGCAGTTATCTAGGGGGCGCCGGGGAGCTGTTTTTT.

V and J are TRBV21-1 and TRBJ2-7; no check of the table's D call, TRBD2, against the DNA was made. TRBV21-1 is listed as a pseudogene. This CDR3 region has 13 residues. CDR3 loop: CASIPGLPNEQYF. The CDR3 nucleotides read TGTGCCAGCATCCCGGGACTCCCCAACGAGCAGTACTTC.

This clone was seen more than once but under ten times. The genes are TRBV9 and TRBJ2-1, with D tentatively TRBD1 (6 bases). This CDR3 spans 12 amino acids. Trimming took off 0 bases at V and 13 bases at J, with 11 bases between the two ends. Germline CDR1 and CDR2: SGDLS and YYNGEE. CDR3 in amino acids: CASSVDAGVQFF. The CDR3 bases are TGTGCCAGCAGCGTAGACGCAGGGGTTCAGTTCTTC.

The gene calls are TRBV11-3 and TRBJ2-5, with 11 nucleotides matching TRBD2. This CDR3 contains 17 residues. V shed 1 base and J 0 bases; nucleotides not matched to a gene: 4. Germline V gene sequence: CDR1 SGHNT, CDR2 YENEEA. The CDR3 sequence: CASSLGASGGYQETQYF. The CDR3 DNA sequence: TGTGCCAGCAGCTTAGGGGCTAGCGGGGGGTACCAAGAGACCCAGTACTTC. The complete variable domain, with remaining parts taken from reference TRBV11-3 and TRBJ2-5, reads EAGVVQSPRYKIIEKKQPVAFWCNPISGHNTLYWYLQNLGQGPELLIRYENEEAVDDSQLPKDRFSAERLKGVDSTLKIQPAELGDSAVYLCASSLGASGGYQETQYFGPGTRLLVL.